This T cell receptor (beta chain) was sequenced for a study of CD8 T cells in Susac syndrome. An amount of RNA that ranged from roughly 0.45 to 1 ug was reverse transcribed with random hexamers. TCRdb independently ran MiXCR on the immunoSEQ multiplex PCR reads; one entry per CDR3 protein. The table has 95,000 to 150,000 distinct CDR3 sequences, over 85% seen once. The germline V and J ends were trimmed by 2 bases and 5 bases, with 8 bases remaining between them. The CDR3 has 13 amino acids. CDR1 and CDR2 from the germline V gene are SGHKS and YYEKEE (reference sequence). This clonotype was observed once.

The specimen sequenced was CD8+ T cells from PBMCs. The chain has TRBV5-5 and TRBJ1-5, with unresolved D. The sequence was obtained from a human donor with Susac syndrome. The CDR3 here is CASSLREDQPQHF. The CDR3 nucleotides read TGTGCCAGCAGCTTAAGGGAGGATCAGCCCCAGCATTTT. The full variable domain, rest sourced from reference TRBV5-5 and TRBJ1-5, is DAGVTQSPTHLIKTRGQQVTLRCSPISGHKSVSWYQQVLGQGPQFIFQYYEKEERGRGNFPDRFSARQFPNYSSELNVNALLLGDSALYLCASSLREDQPQHFGDGTRLSIL.